These T cell receptor beta chains were read from a single sample in a study of response to subunit inactivated influenza vaccine. TCRdb passed the RT-PCR reads through MiXCR, listing each CDR3 protein once. The data hold around 490,000 distinct CDR3 sequences, with 6.5% to 8% observed a single time. The sample in question was PBMCs from blood, obtained less than 30 months after vaccination. The source of these receptors is a man between 50 and 69 years old who received an inactivated influenza vaccine. CDR3s include the opening cysteine and the closing phenylalanine or tryptophan. D genes are given only for firm matches. Size tells how often a clone was seen (once, few, many) or the class of an expanded clone, and some rows leave it out.

>many|15|TRBV6-1|TRBJ1-6|-
CASSPWSSYNSPLHF
TGTGCCAGCAGCCCTTGGAGCTCCTATAATTCACCCCTCCACTTT
>few|14|TRBV20-1|TRBJ2-7|TRBD1
CSASGQGTSYEQYF
TGCAGTGCTAGTGGACAGGGGACCTCCTACGAGCAGTACTTC
>few|14|TRBV15|TRBJ2-5|-
CATSRGGEPETQYF
TGTGCCACCAGCAGAGGGGGGGAGCCAGAGACCCAGTACTTC
>few|15|TRBV3-1|TRBJ2-3|-
CASSHYSGDTDTQYF
TGTGCCAGCAGCCACTATAGCGGAGACACAGATACGCAGTATTTT
>-|16|TRBV5-1|TRBJ2-4|TRBD1
CASSWTGNLAKNIQYF
TGCGCCAGCAGCTGGACAGGGAATTTAGCCAAAAACATTCAGTACTTC
>-|17|TRBV5-1|TRBJ2-7|TRBD2
CASSLAGSFTLSYEQYF
TGCGCCAGCAGTCTAGCGGGGAGCTTTACCCTCTCCTACGAGCAGTACTTC
>-|17|TRBV6-1|TRBJ2-7|-
CASSDRWGGTSSYEQYF
TGTGCCAGCAGTGACAGATGGGGCGGTACCAGCTCCTACGAGCAGTACTTC
>many|14|TRBV5-1|TRBJ2-3|-
CASSFRASTDTQYF
TGCGCCAGCAGCTTTAGGGCTAGCACAGATACGCAGTATTTT
>-|17|TRBV20-1|TRBJ2-1|TRBD1
CSARDPRGPDSYNEQFF
TGCAGTGCTAGAGATCCGAGGGGGCCGGACTCCTACAATGAGCAGTTCTTC
>many|14|TRBV12-3/TRBV12-4|TRBJ2-5|-
CASSLRRDQETQYF
TGTGCCAGCAGTTTACGGCGGGACCAAGAGACCCAGTACTTC
>-|13|TRBV29-1|TRBJ2-7|-
CSARDGAGLEQYF
TGCAGCGCGCGGGACGGTGCTGGTCTCGAGCAGTACTTC
>-|17|TRBV7-3|TRBJ2-2|TRBD2
CASSLTREQANTGELFF
TGTGCCAGCAGCCTGACGCGGGAGCAAGCGAACACCGGGGAGCTGTTTTTT
>once|15|TRBV18|TRBJ1-1|-
CASKASAGSNTEAFF
TGTGCCAGCAAAGCGTCGGCAGGGAGTAACACTGAAGCTTTCTTT
>many|14|TRBV20-1|TRBJ1-5|TRBD1
CSVGTGGMNQPQHF
TGCAGTGTAGGGACAGGGGGGATGAATCAGCCCCAGCATTTT
>many|13|TRBV20-1|TRBJ2-7|-
CSAETRDSYEQYF
TGCAGTGCGGAGACAAGGGACTCCTACGAGCAGTACTTC
>many|13|TRBV7-9|TRBJ1-2|-
CASSLPGRDGYTF
TGTGCCAGCAGCTTACCTGGACGGGATGGCTACACCTTC
>-|16|TRBV27|TRBJ2-4|TRBD2
CASSRTGTMFGGIQYF
TGTGCCAGCAGTCGAACCGGGACTATGTTTGGGGGCATTCAGTACTTC
>few|14|TRBV20-1|TRBJ2-3|-
CSASLGAGTDTQYF
TGCAGTGCTAGCCTGGGCGCCGGCACAGATACGCAGTATTTT
>-|18|TRBV7-8|TRBJ2-5|-
CASSSTVDQGHREETQYF
TGTGCCAGCAGCTCAACCGTGGACCAGGGGCATCGGGAAGAGACCCAGTACTTC
>few|12|TRBV20-1|TRBJ2-7|-
CSARSRVHEQYF
TGCAGTGCTAGATCCAGGGTACACGAGCAGTACTTC
>many|13|TRBV10-3|TRBJ1-5|TRBD1
CAIRGQGNQPQHF
TGTGCCATCAGGGGACAGGGGAATCAGCCCCAGCATTTT
>many|15|TRBV11-2|TRBJ2-2|-
CASSLVGLNTGELFF
TGTGCCAGCAGCTTAGTCGGGCTGAACACCGGGGAGCTGTTTTTT
>many|17|TRBV4-1|TRBJ2-3|-
CASSQEISAAPTDTQYF
TGCGCCAGCAGCCAAGAGATTTCCGCGGCACCCACAGATACGCAGTATTTT
>-|14|TRBV20-1|TRBJ1-5|-
CSARDSQGGQPQHF
TGCAGTGCTAGAGATTCCCAGGGTGGACAGCCCCAGCATTTT